This entry lists 22 T cell receptor beta chains sequenced from one sample in a study (dated by TCRdb to 2013 to 2016). Library method: 5' RACE. TCRdb shows the sequencer as Illumina MiSeq. TCRdb ran its own pipeline on the public reads, namely fastp trimming at Q25 and MiXCR clone calling, and kept in-frame beta chains. A single entry per CDR3 protein holds the most common genes and DNA from its merged rows. Present in this sample are 55,000 to 80,000 distinct CDR3 sequences, 20% to 25% of which were seen just once. The biggest ten clones account for 2.9% of the sample. Source material: memory CD4+ T cells sorted from a lymph node. Taken with the paper, the label for cell subset or site translates to: memory CD4+ T cells, CD4+CD45RO+CD25-. The receptors were sampled from a female donor with breast cancer.

This clonotype was found many times. V and J are TRBV6-2 or TRBV6-3 and TRBJ2-7; D not certain. The CDR3 contains 12 residues. Germline V CDR1 and CDR2: MNHEY, SVGEGT. Trimming cost V 5 bases and J 3 bases, with 8 bases left between them. CDR3 amino acids: CASSKTNYEQYF. CDR3 DNA: TGTGCCAGCAGTAAGACAAACTACGAGCAGTACTTC.

In its sample, this clonotype was seen once. V usage is TRBV6-2 or TRBV6-3 and J usage is TRBJ1-1; no clear D gene. CDR3 length: 12 residues. Germline CDR1 is MNHEY and CDR2 is SVGEGT. The V end lost 5 bases, the J end lost 6 bases, and 10 bases lay between the germline ends. The CDR3 DNA reads TGTGCCAGCAGTCGGGAAGACGCTGAAGCTTTCTTT. This encodes CASSREDAEAFF.

The chain joins TRBV6-5 to TRBJ2-3, with TRBD2 as a possible D gene (5 bases). The CDR3 length is 12 residues. The V end was cut by 6 bases, the J end by 3 bases, with 7 bases between. Germline CDR1 reads MNHEY; CDR2 reads SVGAGI. CDR3 residues: CASRGDTDTQYF. The CDR3 bases are TGTGCCAGCAGGGGAGATACAGATACGCAGTATTTT.

The DNA for the CDR3 is TGTGCCAGCAGCTTCTTCGTAGGGGGGGCACAGCTCGATGAGCAGTTCTTC. This encodes CASSFFVGGAQLDEQFF. The chain is built from TRBV6-2 or TRBV6-3 and TRBJ2-1; D is perhaps TRBD2 (7 bases). The CDR3 runs 17 residues. V was pared by 6 bases and J by 8 bases, with 26 bases between. Germline assignment: CDR1 MNHEY and CDR2 SVGEGT.

By share of the sample, this clonotype is medium-sized. V is TRBV24-1 and J is TRBJ2-2; no reliable D call. With 0 bases removed from V and 4 bases from J, the gap between germline ends came to 2 bases. CDR1 is KGHDR and CDR2 is SFDVKD in the germline V gene. The CDR3 has 13 residues. The CDR3 coding sequence is TGTGCCACCAGTGATTTGCGCACCGGGGAGCTGTTTTTT. This translates into CATSDLRTGELFF.

In this sample, this clonotype turned up many times. The chain recombines TRBV28 with TRBJ1-4; D call uncertain. The CDR3 covers 12 residues. V lost 4 bases, J lost 8 bases, and 8 bases lay in between. CDR1 and CDR2 from the germline V gene are MDHEN and SYDVKM. The CDR3 is CASSYSGEKLFF. CDR3 nucleotide sequence: TGTGCCAGCAGTTATTCGGGGGAAAAACTGTTTTTT.

Concerning this clonotype itself: Given a much more abundant clone one base away, this may be a read error. The chain carries TRBV7-9 and TRBJ1-4; 7 bases are a match to TRBD1. The CDR3 is 14 residues long. CDR1 and CDR2 from the germline V gene are SEHNR and FQNEAQ (reference sequence). CDR3 nucleotide sequence: TGTGTCAGCAGCTCCAGACAGGGAGGAGAAAAACTGTTTTTT. Translated, it gives CVSSSRQGGEKLFF. The full variable domain, in which reference TRBV7-9 and TRBJ1-4 provide the parts outside the CDR3, is DTGVSQNPRHKITKRGQNVTFRCDPISEHNRLYWYRQTLGQGPEFLTYFQNEAQLEKSRLLSDRFSAERPKGSFSTLEIQRTEQGDSAMYLCVSSSRQGGEKLFFGSGTQLSVL.

The gene calls are TRBV24-1 and TRBJ2-1; D might be TRBD2 (5 bases). The length of the CDR3 is 13 residues. In germline, CDR1 is KGHDR, CDR2 SFDVKD. The V and J ends lost 3 bases and 14 bases respectively, with 16 bases between them. CDR3 protein: CATSDTSGFGEFF. The CDR3 DNA reads as TGTGCCACCAGTGATACTTCCGGGTTCGGGGAGTTCTTC.

This clonotype came up many times. Here the CDR3 reads CASSFGNFYEQYF. DNA of the CDR3: TGTGCCAGCAGCTTCGGCAATTTCTACGAGCAGTACTTC. The chain links TRBV7-2 to TRBJ2-7; the D is unclear. V was cut by 3 bases and J by 3 bases, with 9 bases left in between. CDR1 SGHTA and CDR2 FQGNSA come from the germline V gene. The CDR3 is 13 residues long.

The J gene is TRBJ1-1, the V gene TRBV5-1; 7 nucleotides line up with TRBD1. CDR1 and CDR2 from the germline V gene are SGHRS and YFSETQ. The CDR3 sequence is 16 residues long. V shed 3 bases and J 0 bases; nucleotides not matched to a gene: 8. CDR3 residues: CASSSGATGLNTEAFF. The CDR3 nucleotides are TGCGCCAGCAGCTCGGGAGCGACAGGGTTGAACACTGAAGCTTTCTTT.

The rearrangement joins TRBV5-1 to TRBJ2-1; D possibly corresponds to TRBD2 (5 bases). Germline values: CDR1 SGHRS, CDR2 YFSETQ. With 4 bases removed from V and 9 bases from J, the gap between germline ends came to 14 bases. The CDR3 runs 13 residues. The CDR3 here is CASSEPLAGEQFF. Here the CDR3 DNA reads TGCGCCAGCAGCGAACCCCTAGCTGGTGAGCAGTTCTTC.

This clonotype came up once. The chain's CDR3 is CASSVDRRYSNQPQHF. As DNA, the CDR3 is TGTGCCAGCAGTGTTGACAGGAGATATAGCAATCAGCCCCAGCATTTT. V usage is TRBV2 and J usage is TRBJ1-5; D might be TRBD1 (6 bases). V lost 4 bases to trimming and J lost 0 bases, with 13 bases between them. The CDR3 is made up of 16 amino acids. Germline V gives CDR1 SNHLY, CDR2 FYNNEI. Filled out from reference TRBV2 and TRBJ1-5, the complete variable domain reads EPEVTQTPSHQVTQMGQEVILRCVPISNHLYFYWYRQILGQKVEFLVSFYNNEISEKSEIFDDQFSVERPDGSNFTLKIRSTKLEDSAMYFCASSVDRRYSNQPQHFGDGTRLSIL.

This clonotype was detected only once. The chain uses TRBV11-3 and TRBJ2-1; TRBD2 matches at 8 bases. J was trimmed by 7 bases and V by 3 bases; bases with no gene match: 5. CDR1 and CDR2 (germline): SGHNT, YENEEA. The CDR3 has 14 residues. CDR3 nucleotide sequence: TGTGCCAGCAGCTTTCAGCGGGAGTCGAATGAGCAGTTCTTC. It codes for CASSFQRESNEQFF.

About this clonotype: Lacking the conserved final phenylalanine or tryptophan, this CDR3 likely reflects a read error. Because the CDR3's place on the DNA is in doubt, the DNA is left out and the CDR3 is given as listed by TCRdb. The chain employs TRBV6-5 and TRBJ2-1. Germline CDR1 is MNHEY and CDR2 is SVGAGI. The CDR3 is 12 amino acids in total, end residues counted. The CDR3 protein is CASSPATGGEFS.

On this clonotype: The junction differs from germline at one of its ends, possibly a read error. The chain joins TRBV29-1 to TRBJ1-1, with D possibly TRBD1 on 6 matching bases. The CDR3 sequence is 13 residues long. Per the germline V gene, CDR1 is SQVTM and CDR2 is ANQGSEA. The CDR3 reads CSGSQGRGTEALF. The CDR3 region has the DNA TGCAGCGGCTCCCAGGGGAGGGGCACTGAAGCTCTCTTT.

The chain employs TRBV5-1 and TRBJ1-6; D might be TRBD1 (6 bases). CDR1 and CDR2 from the germline V gene are SGHRS and YFSETQ. This CDR3 comprises 15 residues. Trimming cost V 3 bases and J 5 bases, with 12 bases left between them. The CDR3 protein is CASSSRTADNSPLHF. The CDR3 DNA reads as TGCGCCAGCAGCTCCCGGACAGCTGATAATTCACCCCTCCACTTT.

This clonotype was observed at least ten times. The V gene is TRBV29-1, the J gene TRBJ2-5; 7 bases line up with TRBD1. From germline, CDR1 is SQVTM and CDR2 ANQGSEA. V lost 4 bases, J lost 4 bases, and 6 bases stayed unmatched. The length of the CDR3 is 13 residues. The CDR3 protein is CSVGQGRGETQYF. The CDR3 DNA follows: TGCAGCGTTGGACAGGGTAGAGGAGAGACCCAGTACTTC.

This clonotype was detected only a few times. The CDR3 DNA follows: TGCAGTGCCAGCGAACAGGGCCCCAATCAGCCCCAGCATTTT. It translates to CSASEQGPNQPQHF. The chain uses TRBV20-1 and TRBJ1-5; tentative D call: TRBD1 (6 bases). Germline CDR1 reads DFQATT; CDR2 reads SNEGSKA (reference sequence). The CDR3 contains 14 residues. V was cut by 6 bases and J by 3 bases, with 15 bases left in between.

The chain uses TRBV7-9 and TRBJ1-2; tentatively, D is TRBD1 (6 bases). The CDR3 consists of 13 residues. The V end was cut by 5 bases, the J end by 1 base, with 8 bases between. CDR1 and CDR2 from the germline V gene are SEHNR and FQNEAQ (reference sequence). Written as DNA, the CDR3 is TGTGCCAGCAGCGACAGGCTTAACTATGGCTACACCTTC. Protein product: CASSDRLNYGYTF.

This clonotype was counted only a few times. The chain carries TRBV6-6 and TRBJ2-5; the D call may be TRBD1 or TRBD2 (5 bases each). Germline values: CDR1 MNHNY, CDR2 SVGAGI (reference sequence). V dropped 2 bases and J dropped 0 bases, with 10 bases sitting between them. The CDR3 sequence is 15 residues long. The CDR3 loop reads CASSYIGTDQETQYF. The CDR3 DNA reads as TGTGCCAGCAGTTACATTGGGACGGACCAAGAGACCCAGTACTTC.

This clonotype was found many times. The chain has TRBV12-3 or TRBV12-4 and TRBJ2-2; D is possibly TRBD2 (5 bases). CDR3 length equals 13 residues. V was trimmed by 4 bases and J by 6 bases, leaving 9 bases between them. In DNA, the CDR3 is TGTGCCAGCAGTTCCCACGGGGCCGGGGAGCTGTTTTTT. As protein: CASSSHGAGELFF.

This clonotype was seen a few times. V and J are TRBV29-1 and TRBJ1-2; D unresolved. This CDR3 region has 11 residues. From germline, CDR1 is SQVTM and CDR2 ANQGSEA. Trimming pared 6 bases from V and 14 bases from J, leaving 19 bases between. CDR3 sequence (DNA): TGCAGCGTCGCCCGGTGGAGGGCTTGGACCTTC. Its translation is CSVARWRAWTF. Complete variable domain (other parts from reference TRBV29-1 and TRBJ1-2): SAVISQKPSRDICQRGTSLTIQCQVDSQVTMMFWYRQQPGQSLTLIATANQGSEATYESGFVIDKFPISRPNLTFSTLTVSNMSPEDSSIYLCSVARWRAWTFGSGTRLTVV.